This TCR beta chain originates from a study of vaccination and CD4 T cells after COVID-19. At the level of the study: In culture, cells were exposed to overlapping spike peptides from SARS-CoV-2, HCoV-NL63, HCoV-OC43 and HCoV-229E.

Sequenced with the Oncomine TCR Beta short-read assay was DNA taken from cultured CD4+ T cells. TCRdb redid the calling of the PCR reads with MiXCR, one entry per CDR3 protein. The data hold approximately 15,000 distinct CDR3 sequences, with about 51% observed a single time. As regards this clonotype: Its antigen remains unknown.

J lost 6 bases, V lost 4 bases, and 7 bases had no gene match. The germline CDR1 and CDR2 sequences are MNHNS and SASEGT. This CDR3 has 15 residues. Treatment described: roughly 11-day PBMC culture with coronavirus spike peptide pools or control peptides (ViraFEST assay). Each well held over 1.5 million PBMCs in IL-2 (about 9.5 IU/ml) medium with roughly 9.7 ug/ml peptide pools. The receptor was isolated from a human donor who had recovered from COVID-19. The chain couples TRBV6-1 to TRBJ2-1, with 9 bases fitting TRBD1. Sequenced here: CD4+ T cells from blood, cultured in vitro, sampled before SARS-CoV-2 vaccination. CDR3 sequence: CASSGAGQGTNEQFF. The CDR3 DNA sequence: TGTGCCAGCAGTGGGGCGGGACAGGGTACCAATGAGCAGTTCTTC.